The 20 T cell receptor beta chains below all came from one sample that was sequenced in a study of beta chain features in type 1 diabetes. Broader study findings: Type 1 diabetes patients had TCRB CDR3s that were shorter (moderately but significantly so) in all four CD4+ subsets.

As every portion of the isolated RNA was reverse transcribed, the sequencing read expressed TCRB transcripts. Repertoires were generated with immunoSEQ multiplex PCR, while TCRdb's copy carries only in-frame clones and drops some. The sample includes roughly 150,000 clones, roughly 8% of them seen just once. These TCRs' antigens remain unknown. Input material: central memory CD4+ T cells from blood. These TCRs come from a woman aged 40 to 50 with type 1 diabetes.

The sample holds a few counts of this clone. This chain links TRBV7-2 with TRBJ2-3; D may be TRBD1 (5 bases). V was trimmed by 1 base and J by 4 bases, leaving 21 bases between them. The germline gives CDR1 SGHTA, CDR2 FQGNSA. The CDR3 has 18 amino acids. The DNA for the CDR3 is TGTGCCAGCAGCTTAGGGGCAGGGAAGTCGTTTGGGGCAGATACGCAGTATTTT. Protein product: CASSLGAGKSFGADTQYF.

This chain uses TRBV28 with TRBJ1-5; D ambiguous. The V end lost 6 bases, the J end lost 3 bases, and 12 bases lay between the germline ends. Per germline, CDR1 MDHEN and CDR2 SYDVKM. The CDR3 consists of 14 residues. This CDR3 reads CASREGQYNQPQHF. The CDR3 bases are TGTGCCAGCAGGGAGGGTCAGTACAATCAGCCCCAGCATTTT.

CDR3 bases: TGTGCCAGCAGTTACGACAGTTATAGCTCCTACAATGAGCAGTTCTTC. Translating gives CASSYDSYSSYNEQFF. This sequence joins TRBV6-6 and TRBJ2-1; D possibly corresponds to TRBD1 (5 bases). CDR3 size: 16 residues. V was clipped by 2 bases and J by 0 bases, with 11 bases between them. Germline-derived CDR1 and CDR2 are MNHNY and SVGAGI (reference sequence).

This sequence joins TRBV6-5 and TRBJ1-5, with D possibly being TRBD1 (5 bases). V dropped 6 bases and J dropped 3 bases, with 9 bases sitting between them. The germline V gene has CDR1 MNHEY and CDR2 SVGAGI. The CDR3 consists of 13 residues. As DNA, the CDR3 is TGTGCCAGCAGCCAGGACACCAATCAGCCCCAGCATTTT. Protein sequence: CASSQDTNQPQHF.

The chain joins TRBV5-6 to TRBJ1-1; 7 bases line up with TRBD1. The CDR3 consists of 12 residues. Germline assignment: CDR1 SGHDT and CDR2 YYEEEE. Trimming removed 2 bases from V and 12 bases from J; junction bases left unmatched: 7. CDR3 region: CASSFEGTAPFF. As DNA, the CDR3 is TGTGCCAGCAGCTTCGAAGGGACAGCGCCTTTCTTT.

This clone was observed a handful of times. The junction does not match germline at one end; this may be a read error. The genes are TRBV6-5 and TRBJ1-2, with 8 positions matching TRBD1. Germline CDR1 and CDR2: MNHEY and SVGAGI. CDR3 length: 13 amino acids. CDR3: CASTYRGNDGYTF. CDR3 coding DNA: TGTGCCAGCACTTACAGGGGGAACGATGGCTACACCTTC.

This clone has a handful of counts. The chain uses TRBV30 and TRBJ1-4; no clear D. CDR3 length: 15 amino acids. The germline V gene encodes CDR1 GTSNPN and CDR2 SVGIG (reference sequence). Trimming cost V 1 base and J 3 bases, with 12 bases left between them. CDR3 in DNA: TGTGCCTGGAGTGGTATCTCCCGGGCTAATGAAAAACTGTTTTTT. Translation: CAWSGISRANEKLFF.

This clone was seen a few times. The chain employs TRBV6-5 and TRBJ2-1; tentatively, D is TRBD1 (6 bases). Germline values: CDR1 MNHEY, CDR2 SVGAGI. The V end lost 2 bases, the J end lost 8 bases, and 13 bases lay between the germline ends. CDR3 length: 14 residues. The chain's CDR3 is CASSYAQGQYEQFF. In DNA form, the CDR3 reads TGTGCCAGCAGTTACGCGCAGGGGCAATATGAGCAGTTCTTC.

The V call is TRBV7-2, the J call TRBJ1-1; D remains ambiguous. CDR1 and CDR2 (germline): SGHTA, FQGNSA. This CDR3 is 13 amino acids long. V was cut by 2 bases and J by 3 bases, with 7 bases left in between. In nucleotides, the CDR3 is TGTGCCAGCAGCTTAAATAGTGACACTGAAGCTTTCTTT. It codes for CASSLNSDTEAFF. Variable domain in full (rest from reference TRBV7-2 and TRBJ1-1): GAGVSQSPSNKVTEKGKDVELRCDPISGHTALYWYRQSLGQGLEFLIYFQGNSAPDKSGLPSDRFSAERTGGSVSTLTIQRTQQEDSAVYLCASSLNSDTEAFFGQGTRLTVV.

The gene calls are TRBV29-1 and TRBJ1-5; 8 bases are a match to TRBD1. The CDR3 is made up of 14 amino acids. The junction had 9 bases not matched to a gene; V was cut back by 0 bases and J by 11 bases. Germline-derived CDR1 and CDR2 are SQVTM and ANQGSEA. The CDR3, as DNA: TGCAGCGTTGAAGACGCCCGAGGACAGGGAACCCAGCATTTT. This translates into CSVEDARGQGTQHF.

This clone was seen only a few times. The chain employs TRBV27 and TRBJ1-5; TRBD1 might be the D (6 bases). Looked up from germline, CDR1 is MNHEY and CDR2 is SMNVEV (reference sequence). The CDR3 is 18 amino acids. The germline V and J ends were trimmed by 2 bases and 0 bases, with 17 bases remaining between them. The CDR3 sequence is CASSLRGHLDYSNQPQHF. For the CDR3, the DNA is TGTGCCAGCAGTTTACGGGGACATCTGGATTATAGCAATCAGCCCCAGCATTTT.

This clone was counted a few times. The CDR3 is CASSEGQAYGYTF. The CDR3 DNA reads TGTGCCAGCAGTGAGGGACAGGCTTATGGCTACACCTTC. This chain uses TRBV25-1 with TRBJ1-2, with 8 bases matching TRBD1. The CDR3 spans 13 residues. The germline gives CDR1 MGHDK, CDR2 SYGVNS. With 3 bases clipped from V and 5 bases from J, the junction kept 2 bases outside the gene matches.

This clone turned up a few times. The gene calls are TRBV29-1 and TRBJ1-2; D not resolved. Between the trimmed V and J ends, which lost 4 bases and 2 bases, there was a span of 11 bases. Germline V gives CDR1 SQVTM, CDR2 ANQGSEA. This CDR3 has 13 residues. CDR3 coding DNA: TGCAGCGTTGTATCGTCGGGGAACTATGGCTACACCTTC. It translates to CSVVSSGNYGYTF.

This clone came up a few times. The chain uses TRBV6-5 and TRBJ1-2; the D gene is possibly TRBD1 (6 bases). V lost 2 bases to trimming and J lost 8 bases, with 12 bases between them. Germline V gene sequence: CDR1 MNHEY, CDR2 SVGAGI. There are 13 residues in the CDR3. The CDR3 sequence is CASSYVQGGGYTF. The CDR3 region has the DNA TGTGCCAGCAGTTACGTCCAAGGGGGAGGCTACACCTTC.

This chain joins TRBV2 and TRBJ2-7; a weak D match, TRBD2 (6 bases). Trimming removed 8 bases from V and 3 bases from J, with 17 bases in between. CDR1 is SNHLY and CDR2 is FYNNEI in the germline V gene. There are 14 residues in the CDR3. The chain's CDR3 is CASLLGGGGYEQYF. Here the CDR3 DNA reads TGTGCCAGCCTCCTGGGTGGGGGAGGCTACGAGCAGTACTTC.

The V and J genes are TRBV14 and TRBJ1-1, with a possible D match to TRBD1 (5 bases). The CDR3 is 13 residues long. V lost 3 bases and J 7 bases, leaving 12 bases between the germline ends. Germline V lookup: CDR1 SGHDN, CDR2 FVKESK. CDR3 amino acids: CASSQVPRGEAFF. The CDR3 nucleotides are TGTGCCAGCAGCCAGGTCCCAAGGGGTGAAGCTTTCTTT.

This clone was seen a handful of times. V usage is TRBV7-2 and J usage is TRBJ2-3; possibly TRBD1 for D (5 bases). CDR3 length: 16 amino acids. Trimming stripped 5 bases from V and 3 bases from J, with 18 bases between. Germline loops: CDR1 SGHTA, CDR2 FQGNSA. Written as DNA, the CDR3 is TGTGCCAGCAGCCGATTAGGATATTCAGGGACAGATACGCAGTATTTT. Translating gives CASSRLGYSGTDTQYF.

This clone has more than one count but fewer than ten. The chain has TRBV7-9 and TRBJ2-1; TRBD1 matches 9 bases. The germline gives CDR1 SEHNR, CDR2 FQNEAQ (reference sequence). V was clipped by 5 bases and J by 9 bases; unmatched bases: 11. CDR3 length: 15 residues. For the CDR3, the DNA is TGTGCCAGCAGCCCCGATCCGGGACAGGGCACTGAGCAGTTCTTC. Amino acid sequence: CASSPDPGQGTEQFF.

This clone turned up a few times. The genes are TRBV18 and TRBJ1-2, with 7 positions matching TRBD1. Per the germline V gene, CDR1 is KGHSH and CDR2 is LQKENI. The CDR3 runs 15 residues. The V and J ends lost 4 bases and 1 base, in that order; junction bases with no gene match: 6. The CDR3 DNA reads TGTGCCAGCTCACAAGAGACAGGGAATAACTATGGCTACACCTTC. Translating it yields CASSQETGNNYGYTF.

The V gene is TRBV29-1, the J gene TRBJ2-7, with 7 bases that match TRBD2. This CDR3 has 13 amino acids. V shed 7 bases, J shed 3 bases, and the junction held 9 bases outside the gene matches. Germline CDR1 is SQVTM and CDR2 is ANQGSEA. The chain's CDR3 is CSARGAGNYEQYF. CDR3 coding DNA: TGCAGCGCCAGAGGAGCGGGAAACTACGAGCAGTACTTC.